This T cell receptor beta chain appears in the sequencing data of a study of cytomegalovirus exposure and HLA in healthy donors. Overall study: Of the donors genotyped, 398 in all, 80% to 85% fell in the Caucasian-associated ancestry cluster.

This clone has a handful of counts. Its antigen is not identified. Primers for the PCR totalled 60 Vbeta and 13 Jbeta. TCRdb's copy holds only in-frame clones and misses some; the assay was immunoSEQ multiplex PCR. The sample carries about 70,000 clones, about 67% recorded once. CDR3 length: 14 residues. Germline-derived CDR1 and CDR2 are LNHNV and YYDKDF (reference sequence). V shed 5 bases and J 0 bases; nucleotides not matched to a gene: 4. Overall study findings and caveats: The majority of TCR sequences were rare, yet some public TCRs appeared in many donors.

The sample consisted of PBMCs. The origin of this receptor is a human donor in good health. The rearrangement links TRBV15 to TRBJ2-7, with 7 bases that match TRBD2. The CDR3 protein is CATSPRGSSYEQYF. The DNA for the CDR3 is TGTGCCACCAGCCCGCGCGGGAGCTCCTACGAGCAGTACTTC. The complete variable domain, with remaining parts taken from reference TRBV15 and TRBJ2-7, reads DAMVIQNPRYQVTQFGKPVTLSCSQTLNHNVMYWYQQKSSQAPKLLFHYYDKDFNNEADTPDNFQSRRPNTSFCFLDIRSPGLGDTAMYLCATSPRGSSYEQYFGPGTRLTVT.